Listed below are T cell receptor beta chains from one sample, sequenced in a study of tumor-infiltrating lymphocytes in primary liver carcinoma. MiXCR was run by TCRdb on the multiplex PCR reads, yielding one entry per CDR3 protein. The repertoire consists of about 310,000 distinct CDR3 sequences, with over 55% occurring once and the leading ten covering around 9.5%. The sequenced material came from peripheral blood. The source of these receptors is a man aged 35 to 55 with primary liver carcinoma and hepatitis B virus infection. Both conserved end residues are part of each CDR3. A D gene is named only where the DNA matches it firmly. Size values are once, few and many counts, or a class for expanded clones, and some rows have none.

>TRBV12-3/TRBV12-4|14|few|-|TRBJ2-2
TGTGCCAGCAGTCCCACAGGGAACACCGGGGAGCTGCTTTTT
CASSPTGNTGELLF
>TRBV28|16|-|-|TRBJ2-6
TGTGCCAGCACCTCACACGGGGAATCTGGGGCCAACGTCCTGACTTTC
CASTSHGESGANVLTF
>TRBV29-1|10|many|-|TRBJ1-1
TGCAGCGCAGTGAACACTGAAGCTTTCTTT
CSAVNTEAFF
>TRBV5-1|14|-|-|TRBJ2-1
TGCGCCAGCAGCCCCGAGAGCACGTACAATGAGCAGTTCTTC
CASSPESTYNEQFF
>TRBV7-9|14|once|TRBD2|TRBJ2-7
TGTGCCAGCAGCCGTAGCGGGAGGGCCCACAAGCAGTACTTC
CASSRSGRAHKQYF
>TRBV4-3|13|once|-|TRBJ1-5
TGCGCCAACAGCCAAGATGGAATACGGCCCCAGCATTTT
CANSQDGIRPQHF
>TRBV12-3/TRBV12-4|17|many|-|TRBJ2-2
TGTGCCAGCAGTTTAGGGTGGAGAGGGGTGGGCACCGGGGAGCTGTTTTTT
CASSLGWRGVGTGELFF
>TRBV6-1|13|many|TRBD1|TRBJ1-2
TGTGCCAGCAGGGACAGGGGCAACTATGGCTACACCTTC
CASRDRGNYGYTF
>TRBV6-2/TRBV6-3|17|-|-|TRBJ2-3
TGTGCTAGCAGTAGGGCTCCAAGGGGGACTCGTCCGGATACGCAGTATTTT
CASSRAPRGTRPDTQYF
>TRBV10-3|11|-|-|TRBJ2-7
TGTGCCATCACCCGGGACGGCGAGCAGTACTTC
CAITRDGEQYF
>TRBV11-3|17|many|TRBD1|TRBJ2-7
TGTGCCAGCAGCTTAGGGATCCGGGACAGGGTTTGCTACGAGCAGTACTTC
CASSLGIRDRVCYEQYF
>TRBV14|12|many|-|TRBJ2-3
TGTGCCAGCAGCCAAGTCCGAGGAAAGGAGTATTTT
CASSQVRGKEYF
>TRBV28|17|-|-|TRBJ1-5
TGTGCCAGCAGTCTCTTACCGGGCCGAGAGGGCAATCAGCCCCAGCATTTT
CASSLLPGREGNQPQHF
>TRBV6-5|13|many|-|TRBJ2-1
TGTGCCAGCAGCCTCAAGCAAAACAATGAGCAGTTCTTC
CASSLKQNNEQFF
>TRBV5-6|20|few|TRBD2|TRBJ2-3
TGTGCCAGCAGCGTCTTAACCGGGACTAGCGCTTTTACGGGCACAGATACGCAGTATTTT
CASSVLTGTSAFTGTDTQYF
>TRBV5-6|13|many|-|TRBJ1-1
TGTGCCAGCAGCTTATATCAAGGCACTGAAGCTTTCTTT
CASSLYQGTEAFF
>TRBV28|11|-|-|TRBJ2-5
TGTGCCAGCAGTTTAAAAGAGGCCCAGTACTTC
CASSLKEAQYF
>TRBV4-1|15|-|-|TRBJ2-7
TGCGCCAGCAGCCAAGGGGGCGAGCGGCCCTACGAGCAGTACTTT
CASSQGGERPYEQYF
>TRBV5-4|14|-|TRBD1|TRBJ1-2
TGTGCCAGCAGCATCCGGGACAGCTTCTATGGCTGCACCTTC
CASSIRDSFYGCTF
>TRBV6-1|13|-|TRBD1|TRBJ1-5
TGTGTCAGCAGAGGGACAGGGGATCAGCCCCAACATTTT
CVSRGTGDQPQHF
>TRBV9|13|few|-|TRBJ2-1
TGTGCCAGCAGCGTATCCGAGTACAATGAGCAGTTCTTC
CASSVSEYNEQFF
>TRBV12-3/TRBV12-4|14|few|TRBD2|TRBJ2-5
TGTGCCAGCAGGGGCTCACGACTAGCGGGAGCTCAGTACTTC
CASRGSRLAGAQYF
>TRBV7-8|13|-|TRBD2|TRBJ2-1
TGTGCCACCAGCTTAGGCGGGGGGGTCGAGCAGTTCTTC
CATSLGGGVEQFF
>TRBV6-2/TRBV6-3|16|many|TRBD2|TRBJ2-3
TGTGCCAGCACCGGACGGACTAGCGGGAGCACAGATACGCAGTATTTT
CASTGRTSGSTDTQYF
>TRBV7-9|16|-|TRBD1|TRBJ2-2
TGTGCCAGCAGCTCCCTAGACAGGGCCGGCACCGGGGAGCTGTTTTTT
CASSSLDRAGTGELFF
>TRBV7-8|18|few|TRBD2|TRBJ2-1
TGTGCCACCAGAGACTCAAGCTCTGGGACTAGCGGGTTCAATGAGCAGTTCTTC
CATRDSSSGTSGFNEQFF
>TRBV10-3|14|-|-|TRBJ1-5
TGTGCCAGGAACGTCGGGGAGTCTAGGCAGCCCCAGCATTTT
CARNVGESRQPQHF
>TRBV11-2|15|many|-|TRBJ2-5
TGTGCCAGCAGCAGTATCCGAGGGGTCCAAGAGACCCAGTACTTC
CASSSIRGVQETQYF
>TRBV4-1|15|-|TRBD1|TRBJ2-7
TGCGCCAGCAGCTCGCCGGACAGGCTCTCCTATGAGCAGTACTTC
CASSSPDRLSYEQYF
>TRBV6-6|15|many|TRBD2|TRBJ2-1
TGTGCCAGCAGTTACTCGGGAGGGAGTGGGGATGAGCAGTTCTTC
CASSYSGGSGDEQFF
>TRBV7-8|15|-|-|TRBJ1-5
TGTGCCAGCAGCTTCGATCCAGGGGGCAATCAGCCCCAGCATTTT
CASSFDPGGNQPQHF
>TRBV10-3|16|few|-|TRBJ2-6
TGTGCCATCAGTGAGGTCAAACCCTCTGGGGCCAACGTCCTGACTTTC
CAISEVKPSGANVLTF
>TRBV6-5|16|-|-|TRBJ2-1
TGTGCCAACAGTTACCGAGGGACGTTACTCTACAATGGGCAGTTCTTC
CANSYRGTLLYNGQFF
>TRBV5-5|15|many|-|TRBJ2-3
TGTGCCAGCAGTACTCCGGGACTTACCACAGATACGCAGTATTTT
CASSTPGLTTDTQYF
>TRBV6-1|15|-|TRBD1|TRBJ2-7
TGTGCTAGCAGCCACGGGACAGGGTCCTCCTACGAGCAGTACTTC
CASSHGTGSSYEQYF
>TRBV11-2|16|-|-|TRBJ1-3
TGCGCCAGCAGCCGGGGACGGATCTCCTCTGGAGACACCATATATTTT
CASSRGRISSGDTIYF
>TRBV6-1|16|many|-|TRBJ2-1
TGTGCCAGCAGTGAAGATTTCCAGTATATGAACAATGAGCAGTTCTTC
CASSEDFQYMNNEQFF
>TRBV7-9|14|-|-|TRBJ1-2
TGTGCCAGCAGCTTAATTGACGACGCGAATGGCTACACCTTC
CASSLIDDANGYTF
>TRBV6-5|14|many|-|TRBJ2-6
TGTGCCAGCAAGGGAAGTAAAGGGGCCAACGTCCTGACTTTC
CASKGSKGANVLTF
>TRBV6-6|15|few|-|TRBJ1-5
TGTGCCAGCAGTTACAGTGGGGGTATAAATCAGCCCCAGCATTTT
CASSYSGGINQPQHF
>TRBV5-5|15|many|TRBD2|TRBJ2-1
TGTGCCAGCAGTTACCCGGGACTAGCGTACAATGAGCAGTTCTTC
CASSYPGLAYNEQFF
>TRBV5-5|14|many|TRBD2|TRBJ2-3
TGTGCCAGCAGCTCGGAGCGGGAGGGTGATACGCAGTATTTT
CASSSEREGDTQYF
>TRBV28|12|-|-|TRBJ1-3
TGTGTCAGCAGTTTAACGGGAAACACCATATATTTT
CVSSLTGNTIYF
>TRBV28|12|few|-|TRBJ1-2
TGTGCCAGCAGTCTAACCAGTCTGAGCTACACCTTC
CASSLTSLSYTF
>TRBV24-1|13|-|-|TRBJ2-7
TGTGCCACCAGTGAACTTGGGAGAAACGAGCAGTACTTC
CATSELGRNEQYF
>TRBV6-1|14|many|-|TRBJ2-7
TGTGCCAGCAGTGTACAGGAGTCCTACTACGAGCAGTACTTC
CASSVQESYYEQYF
>TRBV6-1|15|-|-|TRBJ1-6
TGTTCCAGCAGTGAAGTCGGGGGGGGGGATTCACCCCTCCACTTT
CSSSEVGGGDSPLHF
>TRBV7-9|14|few|TRBD1|TRBJ1-5
TGTGCCAGCAGCCCAGACAGGGAGGACCAGCCCCAGCATTTT
CASSPDREDQPQHF
>TRBV1|17|-|-|TRBJ1-5
TGCACGAGCAGCGTGGAGAACAGGGGATATAGCAATCAGTCCCAGCATTTT
CTSSVENRGYSNQSQHF
>TRBV10-3|15|-|-|TRBJ2-7
TGTGCCATCGGGATCCGGGCCCCCTCCTCCCCCGAGCAGCACTTC
CAIGIRAPSSPEQHF
>TRBV6-1|16|-|TRBD1|TRBJ2-1
TGTGCCAGCAGTGAGCGCAGGGGGTATACCTACAATGAGCACTTCTTC
CASSERRGYTYNEHFF
>TRBV6-6|15|-|-|TRBJ2-7
TGTGCCTGCGGTTACTCAGGGACAAGCGCCTGCGAGCAGTGCTTC
CACGYSGTSACEQCF